Below are 27 T cell receptor beta chains sequenced from a single sample in a study of shared clonotypes between healthy human individuals. Clones were read by immunoSEQ multiplex PCR, and TCRdb kept only the in-frame ones, dropping some. Found here are 1.5 million to 2.5 million clones, about 95% of them singletons; the top ten hold around 1%. The naive CD8 fraction comprised CD45RO-negative cells positively selected for CCR7 and excluded terminally differentiated effector memory CD45RA+ cells. The sample taken for sequencing was naive CD8+ T cells sorted from blood. The origin of the receptors is a man between 18 and 35 years old in good health.

As for this clone: This CDR3 is also generated by other DNA sequences in the sample. The chain joins TRBV27 to TRBJ1-2; TRBD1 agrees at 11 bases. The CDR3 has 13 residues. The V segment lost 5 bases and the J segment 5 bases; nucleotides outside the gene matches: 1. Germline values: CDR1 MNHEY, CDR2 SMNVEV (reference sequence). In DNA, the CDR3 is TGTGCCAGCAGTGGGGACAGGGGGTATGGCTACACCTTC. The encoded protein is CASSGDRGYGYTF.

CDR3 in DNA: TGTGCCAGCTCACCATGGGGGACAGACAATGAGCAGTTCTTC. It encodes CASSPWGTDNEQFF. The chain uses TRBV18 and TRBJ2-1; 7 nucleotides match TRBD1. Losses at the gene ends were 2 bases for V and 5 bases for J; bases not matched to a gene: 3. The CDR3 loop spans 14 amino acids. CDR1 KGHSH and CDR2 LQKENI come from the germline V gene.

The J gene is TRBJ2-1, the V gene TRBV15, with TRBD2 identical over 11 bases. Germline CDR1 is LNHNV and CDR2 is YYDKDF (reference sequence). The CDR3 contains 18 residues. The ends lost 0 bases at V and 3 bases at J; junction bases unmatched: 7. The CDR3 protein is CATSRDASSGRFYNEQFF. The CDR3 DNA is TGTGCCACCAGCAGAGATGCGTCTAGCGGGAGGTTCTACAATGAGCAGTTCTTC.

V and J are TRBV6-4 and TRBJ1-2; 9 bases agree with TRBD1. The V gene end was trimmed by 9 bases and the J gene end by 5 bases; junction bases not matched to a gene: 10. The CDR3 has 14 residues. Germline V gene sequence: CDR1 MRHNA, CDR2 SNTAGT. CDR3 sequence (DNA): TGTGCCAGACCGGGACAGGGTATGGATTATGGCTACACCTTC. This encodes CARPGQGMDYGYTF.

This rearrangement joins TRBV7-9 to TRBJ1-2; 8 positions agree with TRBD1. This CDR3 is 12 amino acids long. J lost 7 bases, V lost 5 bases, and 3 bases had no gene match. Germline V lookup: CDR1 SEHNR, CDR2 FQNEAQ (reference sequence). CDR3 sequence: CASSPRGRGYTF. Written as DNA, the CDR3 is TGTGCCAGCAGCCCCAGGGGGCGTGGCTACACCTTC.

This chain uses TRBV7-3 with TRBJ2-3; the D is unclear. V dropped 2 bases and J dropped 3 bases, with 15 bases sitting between them. CDR3 length equals 16 residues. Germline lookup yields CDR1 SGHTA and CDR2 FQGTGA. DNA of the CDR3: TGTGCCAGCAGCTTAGGATCGGAAGCGATAACAGATACGCAGTATTTT. It yields the protein CASSLGSEAITDTQYF.

Turning to this clone: Other DNA sequences within the sample encode an identical CDR3. The chain combines TRBV30 with TRBJ2-7; D not resolved. V was shortened by 0 bases and J by 4 bases, with 10 bases between the two germline ends. The V gene's germline CDR1 is GTSNPN and CDR2 SVGIG (reference sequence). This CDR3 spans 13 amino acids. In DNA, the CDR3 is TGTGCCTGGAGTGTACGACTGGGATACGAGCAGTACTTC. Its protein product is CAWSVRLGYEQYF.

V gene TRBV4-3 combines with J gene TRBJ2-1, with 9 nucleotides matching TRBD2. Germline V CDR1 and CDR2: LGHNA, YSLEER. Trimming took 1 base from V and 2 from J; bases not matched to a gene: 12. CDR3 length: 19 amino acids. CDR3 nucleotide sequence: TGCGCCAGCAGCCAAGTCTATGGGATGCTAGCGGGAACCTACAATGAGCAGTTCTTC. Translation gives CASSQVYGMLAGTYNEQFF.

The table lists this clone with a few counts. The sample has other DNA sequences that encode this CDR3 too. The chain uses TRBV27 and TRBJ1-1, with D maybe TRBD1 (6 bases). The CDR3 runs to 14 residues. CDR1 is MNHEY, CDR2 SMNVEV, per germline (reference sequence). V was trimmed by 2 bases and J by 1 base, leaving 8 bases between them. In DNA form, the CDR3 reads TGTGCCAGCAGTTTAGGCAGGGGGAACACTGAAGCTTTCTTT. It specifies CASSLGRGNTEAFF.

The genes are TRBV7-9 and TRBJ2-3, with 8 positions matching TRBD1. The ends lost 2 bases at V and 6 bases at J; junction bases unmatched: 7. Per the germline V gene, CDR1 is SEHNR and CDR2 is FQNEAQ (reference sequence). The CDR3 is made up of 15 amino acids. The DNA of the CDR3 is TGTGCCAGCAGCTTACCGATCCGGACAGGGGATACGCAGTATTTT. It yields the protein CASSLPIRTGDTQYF. Together with reference TRBV7-9 and TRBJ2-3, the CDR3 gives the full variable domain: DTGVSQNPRHKITKRGQNVTFRCDPISEHNRLYWYRQTLGQGPEFLTYFQNEAQLEKSRLLSDRFSAERPKGSFSTLEIQRTEQGDSAMYLCASSLPIRTGDTQYFGPGTRLTVL.

The chain combines TRBV5-1 with TRBJ2-7, with 9 bases matching TRBD1. The V segment lost 5 bases and the J segment 7 bases; nucleotides outside the gene matches: 10. The germline V gene has CDR1 SGHRS and CDR2 YFSETQ. This CDR3 comprises 14 residues. The CDR3 DNA sequence: TGCGCCAGCAGGACCGGGACAGGGACAGGTGAGCAGTACTTC. It codes for CASRTGTGTGEQYF.

The chain uses TRBV25-1 and TRBJ2-3, with 7 nucleotides matching TRBD2. The CDR3 runs 14 residues. The V gene end was trimmed by 3 bases and the J gene end by 6 bases; junction bases not matched to a gene: 6. Germline values: CDR1 MGHDK, CDR2 SYGVNS. The CDR3 sequence: CASSDYTGGDTQYF. Written as DNA, the CDR3 is TGTGCCAGCAGTGACTATACCGGGGGGGATACGCAGTATTTT.

The genes are TRBV6-1 and TRBJ2-1; unclear D gene. V was trimmed by 3 bases and J by 8 bases, leaving 5 bases between them. Germline V gene lookup returns CDR1 MNHNS and CDR2 SASEGT. This CDR3 has 11 amino acids. CDR3 bases: TGTGCCAGCAGTGACCTAGATGAGCAGTTCTTC. Protein product: CASSDLDEQFF.

The chain combines TRBV6-5 with TRBJ2-2; weak D call: TRBD1 (7 bases). V gave up 5 bases and J gave up 6 bases, with 13 bases separating them. This CDR3 region has 14 residues. Germline CDR1 reads MNHEY; CDR2 reads SVGAGI. CDR3 sequence reads: CASSIQGEAGELFF. The CDR3 region has the DNA TGTGCCAGCAGTATCCAGGGGGAGGCCGGGGAGCTGTTTTTT.

The rearrangement joins TRBV11-2 to TRBJ2-1; 8 bases are shared with TRBD1. CDR1 SGHAT and CDR2 FQNNGV come from the germline V gene. This CDR3 is 17 amino acids long. V shed 3 bases and J 5 bases; nucleotides not matched to a gene: 12. The CDR3 DNA reads TGTGCCAGCAGCTTTCAACTGGGCAGGGGGCTGGACAATGAGCAGTTCTTC. Protein product: CASSFQLGRGLDNEQFF. Supplemented by reference TRBV11-2 and TRBJ2-1, the full variable domain reads EAGVAQSPRYKIIEKRQSVAFWCNPISGHATLYWYQQILGQGPKLLIQFQNNGVVDDSQLPKDRFSAERLKGVDSTLKIQPAKLEDSAVYLCASSFQLGRGLDNEQFFGPGTRLTVL.

This clone showed up just a few times. The CDR3 nucleotides are TGCGCCAGCAGTGGAACAGGGAATTCACCCCTCCACTTT. Encoded protein: CASSGTGNSPLHF. The chain has TRBV4-1 and TRBJ1-6; D perhaps matches TRBD1 (6 bases). The CDR3 is 13 amino acids. Deletions cut 6 bases from V and 7 bases from J, with 10 bases between. CDR1 and CDR2 (germline): MGHRA, YSYEKL.

This clone was recorded once. This sample also contains other DNA sequences that code for the same CDR3. The chain has TRBV5-6 and TRBJ1-5; 8 bases are a match to TRBD1. Trimming cost V 0 bases and J 5 bases; bases outside gene matches: 1. Germline CDR1 SGHDT, CDR2 YYEEEE. This CDR3 region has 14 residues. CDR3 DNA sequence: TGTGCCAGCAGCTTGGGACAGGGGCATCAGCCCCAGCATTTT. This codes for CASSLGQGHQPQHF.

The rearrangement uses TRBV7-9 and TRBJ2-2; D gene uncertain. Germline loops: CDR1 SEHNR, CDR2 FQNEAQ (reference sequence). The CDR3 contains 15 residues. V gave up 5 bases and J gave up 4 bases, with 14 bases separating them. The CDR3, as DNA: TGTGCCAGCAGCCCTCGCCGACTGTCCACCGGGGAGCTGTTTTTT. Its protein is CASSPRRLSTGELFF.

J is TRBJ2-1 and V is TRBV7-2, with D tentatively TRBD2 (5 bases). With 5 bases removed from V and 0 bases from J, the gap between germline ends came to 11 bases. Germline V lookup: CDR1 SGHTA, CDR2 FQGNSA. The CDR3 contains 15 residues. The chain's CDR3 is CASSVSESSYNEQFF. CDR3 coding DNA: TGTGCCAGCAGCGTTAGCGAGAGCTCCTACAATGAGCAGTTCTTC.

The chain links TRBV15 to TRBJ1-4; D perhaps matches TRBD1 (5 bases). V lost 0 bases, J lost 4 bases, and 12 bases lay in between. Germline assignment: CDR1 LNHNV and CDR2 YYDKDF (reference sequence). The CDR3 contains 16 residues. The CDR3 DNA reads as TGTGCCACCAGCAGAGATCTTGGGGGAGGTAATGAAAAACTGTTTTTT. This codes for CATSRDLGGGNEKLFF.

This chain connects TRBV7-9 to TRBJ1-1; unclear D gene. Germline V gene data show CDR1 as SEHNR and CDR2 as FQNEAQ (reference sequence). V lost 3 bases and J lost 2, with 16 bases in between. The CDR3 loop spans 16 amino acids. The CDR3 protein is CASSLGDGSINTEAFF. The CDR3 bases are TGTGCCAGCAGCTTGGGTGATGGATCCATTAACACTGAAGCTTTCTTT.

This clone was detected once. This chain uses TRBV30 with TRBJ2-5; D is possibly TRBD1 or TRBD2 (6 bases each). The J call may be wrong; the DNA end is better matched by TRBJ2-7. The CDR3 length is 12 residues. Germline V gene lookup returns CDR1 GTSNPN and CDR2 SVGIG (reference sequence). The CDR3 DNA follows: TGTGCCTGGGCCACTCCGGGGGCCGAGCAGTACTTC. Its translation: CAWATPGAEQYF.

J is TRBJ1-4 and V is TRBV27; 8 nucleotides agree with TRBD1. This CDR3 is 16 amino acids long. Looked up from germline, CDR1 is MNHEY and CDR2 is SMNVEV (reference sequence). The V segment lost 4 bases and the J segment 1 base; nucleotides outside the gene matches: 5. The chain's CDR3 is CASSSDRAGTNEKLFF. DNA of the CDR3: TGTGCCAGCAGTTCGGACAGGGCGGGAACTAATGAAAAACTGTTTTTT.

V usage is TRBV27 and J usage is TRBJ2-1, with D possibly matching TRBD1 (8 bases). The CDR3 runs to 14 residues. V lost 7 bases to trimming and J lost 3 bases, with 13 bases between them. The germline CDR1 and CDR2 sequences are MNHEY and SMNVEV (reference sequence). CDR3 sequence (DNA): TGTGCCAGCACTCACAGGGGGGGCTACAATGAGCAGTTCTTC. Translated, it gives CASTHRGGYNEQFF.

The CDR3 here is CASSLRVDQPQHF. CDR3 bases: TGTGCCAGCAGCTTGCGGGTAGATCAGCCCCAGCATTTT. The chain recombines TRBV6-6 with TRBJ1-5; D not certain. This CDR3 has 13 amino acids. Germline values: CDR1 MNHNY, CDR2 SVGAGI (reference sequence). Between the trimmed V and J ends, which lost 6 bases and 5 bases, there was a span of 11 bases.

This chain connects TRBV27 to TRBJ2-1; 12 bases are a match to TRBD2. Germline-derived CDR1 and CDR2 are MNHEY and SMNVEV (reference sequence). The junction had 5 bases not matched to a gene; V was cut back by 1 base and J by 4 bases. The CDR3 runs to 17 residues. CDR3 in amino acids: CASSLLASGGAYNEQFF. The CDR3, as DNA: TGTGCCAGCAGTTTATTGGCTAGCGGGGGGGCTTACAATGAGCAGTTCTTC.

The chain links TRBV4-3 to TRBJ2-5; D may be TRBD1 (6 bases). Trimming shortened V by 0 bases and J by 2 bases, and 13 bases separated the two germline ends. CDR3 length: 16 amino acids. The germline gives CDR1 LGHNA, CDR2 YSLEER. This chain's CDR3 is CASSQDEDSLQETQYF. For the CDR3, the DNA is TGCGCCAGCAGCCAAGATGAGGACAGTTTACAAGAGACCCAGTACTTC.